This is a list of T cell receptor beta chains from one sample in a study of T cells after yellow fever vaccination. TCRdb analysed the 5' RACE reads with MiXCR anew, one entry per CDR3 protein. This table has about 400,000 distinct CDR3 sequences, 11% appearing once. The material was PBMCs, obtained on the day of the first yellow fever vaccination. The source of these receptors is a man aged 18-30 years who received the YFV17D yellow fever vaccine. Both conserved end residues are part of each CDR3. Each record gives: J gene, CDR3 length, clone size, V gene, D gene, CDR3 protein, CDR3 DNA. D genes are given only for firm matches. Clone sizes are given selectively: once, few, many, or a class where the clone is expanded.

>TRBJ2-7|17|-|TRBV7-2|TRBD1
CASSQTVSGTVSYEQYF
TGTGCCAGCAGCCAAACTGTTTCCGGGACAGTCTCCTACGAGCAGTACTTC
>TRBJ2-3|14|few|TRBV9|-
CASSAGPAGPREYF
TGTGCCAGCAGCGCGGGCCCGGCCGGGCCTCGGGAGTATTTT
>TRBJ1-1|12|many|TRBV20-1|-
CSARPPDTEAFF
TGCAGTGCCCGCCCCCCAGACACTGAAGCTTTCTTT
>TRBJ1-6|13|few|TRBV10-3|-
CAIRTDGNSPLHF
TGTGCCATCAGAACGGACGGTAATTCACCCCTCCACTTT
>TRBJ2-7|15|few|TRBV5-4|TRBD1
CASSGGWDSSYEQYF
TGTGCCAGCAGTGGGGGTTGGGACAGCTCCTACGAGCAGTACTTC
>TRBJ2-2|17|-|TRBV5-5|-
CASSLGVQGSSGGELFF
TGTGCCAGCAGCCTGGGTGTTCAGGGGAGTTCAGGCGGGGAGCTGTTTTTT
>TRBJ2-5|14|few|TRBV6-5|-
CASSYSYPRKTQYF
TGTGCCAGCAGTTACTCGTACCCCCGAAAGACCCAGTACTTC
>TRBJ2-2|15|many|TRBV5-1|TRBD1
CASSTPGGNTGELFF
TGCGCCAGCAGCACCCCAGGGGGGAACACCGGGGAGCTGTTTTTT
>TRBJ2-1|12|-|TRBV29-1|-
CSTSRYTDEQFF
TGCAGCACTTCTAGATATACCGATGAGCAGTTCTTC
>TRBJ1-5|14|-|TRBV4-3|-
CASSQDLGLRPQHF
TGCGCCAGCAGCCAAGATCTCGGCCTGAGGCCCCAGCATTTT
>TRBJ2-2|15|many|TRBV11-2|TRBD2
CASSLAGGGTGELFF
TGTGCCAGCAGCTTAGCGGGGGGTGGTACCGGGGAGCTGTTTTTT
>TRBJ2-1|16|many|TRBV7-9|TRBD2
CASITQRGSSYNEQFF
TGTGCCAGCATCACACAGCGGGGAAGCTCCTACAATGAGCAGTTCTTC
>TRBJ1-4|15|few|TRBV7-6|-
CASSSSAGRDEKLFF
TGTGCCAGCAGCTCTTCGGCGGGGCGCGATGAAAAACTGTTTTTT
>TRBJ2-5|14|-|TRBV20-1|-
CSARDYTRGETQYF
TGCAGTGCTAGAGATTACACTAGGGGAGAGACCCAGTACTTC
>TRBJ1-1|14|-|TRBV18|-
CASSPRQGMTDDFF
TGTGCCAGCTCACCTCGCCAGGGCATGACAGACGATTTCTTT
>TRBJ2-7|17|few|TRBV6-2/TRBV6-3|-
CASRDRPGVRGVHEQYF
TGTGCCAGCAGGGACCGCCCGGGAGTCAGGGGGGTCCACGAGCAGTACTTC
>TRBJ1-1|12|few|TRBV12-3/TRBV12-4|-
CANGDMNTEAFF
TGTGCCAACGGAGACATGAACACTGAAGCTTTCTTT
>TRBJ2-7|17|few|TRBV3-1|TRBD2
CASSQGTSGGLSYEQYF
TGTGCCAGCAGCCAAGGGACTAGCGGGGGACTCTCCTACGAGCAGTACTTC
>TRBJ1-1|12|-|TRBV5-5|-
CASSYITTEAFF
TGTGCCAGCAGCTATATCACTACTGAAGCTTTCTTT
>TRBJ2-5|14|few|TRBV7-7|TRBD1
CASSRMGQKETQYF
TGTGCCAGCAGCAGAATGGGACAGAAAGAGACCCAGTACTTC
>TRBJ2-1|14|-|TRBV7-9|-
CASSPPGSYNEQFF
TGTGCCAGCAGCCCCCCGGGATCTTACAATGAGCAGTTCTTC
>TRBJ2-3|13|-|TRBV7-8|-
CASSPPDDRYQYF
TGTGCCAGCAGCCCCCCGGACGATCGCTACCAGTATTTT
>TRBJ2-3|13|few|TRBV5-4|-
CASSFFRGDTQYF
TGTGCCAGCAGTTTTTTCAGGGGAGATACGCAGTATTTT